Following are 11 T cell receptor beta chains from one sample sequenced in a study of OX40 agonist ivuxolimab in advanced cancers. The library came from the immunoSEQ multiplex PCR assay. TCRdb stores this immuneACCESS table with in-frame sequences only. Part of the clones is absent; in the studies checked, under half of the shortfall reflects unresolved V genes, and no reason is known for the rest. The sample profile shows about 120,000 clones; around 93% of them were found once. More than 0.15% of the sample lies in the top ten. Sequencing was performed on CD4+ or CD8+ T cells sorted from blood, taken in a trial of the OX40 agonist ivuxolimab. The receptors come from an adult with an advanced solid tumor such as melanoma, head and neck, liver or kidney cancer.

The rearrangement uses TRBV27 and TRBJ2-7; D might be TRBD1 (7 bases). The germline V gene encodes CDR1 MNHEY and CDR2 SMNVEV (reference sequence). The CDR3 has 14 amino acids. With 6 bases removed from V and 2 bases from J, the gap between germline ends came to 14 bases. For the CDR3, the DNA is TGTGCCAGCAGGCCCCAGGGGGGCCCCTACGAGCAGTACTTC. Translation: CASRPQGGPYEQYF.

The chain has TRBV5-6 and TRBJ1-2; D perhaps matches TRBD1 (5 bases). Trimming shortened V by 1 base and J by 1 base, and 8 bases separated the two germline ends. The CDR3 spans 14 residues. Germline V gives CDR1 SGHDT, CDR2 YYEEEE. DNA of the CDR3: TGTGCCAGCAGCTTGCAGGGAGGTAACTATGGCTACACCTTC. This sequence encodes CASSLQGGNYGYTF.

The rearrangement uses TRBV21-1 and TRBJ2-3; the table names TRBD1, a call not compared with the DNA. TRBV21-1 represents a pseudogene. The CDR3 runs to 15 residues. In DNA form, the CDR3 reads TGTGCCATCCTCGGACAGAGCAAGGGGCCAGATACGCAGTATTTT. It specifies CAILGQSKGPDTQYF.

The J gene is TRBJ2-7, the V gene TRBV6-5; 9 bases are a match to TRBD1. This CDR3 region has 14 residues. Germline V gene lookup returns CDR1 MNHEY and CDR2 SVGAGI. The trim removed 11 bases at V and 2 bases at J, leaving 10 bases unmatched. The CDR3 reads CACKRQGGTYEQYF. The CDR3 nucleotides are TGTGCCTGTAAACGACAGGGGGGAACCTACGAGCAGTACTTC.

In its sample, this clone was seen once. The CDR3, as DNA: TGTGCCAGCAGTTCGACAGGGCAACCTAACTATGGCTACACCTTC. Translated: CASSSTGQPNYGYTF. The V call is TRBV2, the J call TRBJ1-2; 7 bases fit TRBD1. V shed 5 bases and J 0 bases; nucleotides not matched to a gene: 6. The CDR3 totals 15 residues. CDR1 and CDR2 from the germline V gene are SNHLY and FYNNEI.

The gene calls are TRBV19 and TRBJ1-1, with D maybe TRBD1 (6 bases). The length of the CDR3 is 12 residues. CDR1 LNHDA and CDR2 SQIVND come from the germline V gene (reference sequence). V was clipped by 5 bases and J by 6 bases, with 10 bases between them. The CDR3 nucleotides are TGTGCCAGTAGTGCGACAGGCGCTGAAGCTTTCTTT. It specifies CASSATGAEAFF.

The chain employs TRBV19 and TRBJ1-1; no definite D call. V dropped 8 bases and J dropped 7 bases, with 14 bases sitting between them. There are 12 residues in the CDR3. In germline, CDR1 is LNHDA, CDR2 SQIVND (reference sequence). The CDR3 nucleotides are TGTGCCAGTGGAGTTGCGGGTATTGAAGCTTTCTTT. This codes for CASGVAGIEAFF.

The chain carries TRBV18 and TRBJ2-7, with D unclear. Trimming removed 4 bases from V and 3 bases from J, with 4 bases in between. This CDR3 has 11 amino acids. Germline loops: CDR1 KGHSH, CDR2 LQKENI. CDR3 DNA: TGTGCCAGCTCACTCGACTACGAGCAGTACTTC. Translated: CASSLDYEQYF.

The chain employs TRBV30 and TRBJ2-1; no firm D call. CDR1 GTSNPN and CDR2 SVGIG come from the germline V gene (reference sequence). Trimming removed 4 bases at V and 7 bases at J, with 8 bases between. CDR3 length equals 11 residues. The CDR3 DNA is TGTGCCTGGAACGTGGGGAATGAGCAGTTCTTC. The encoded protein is CAWNVGNEQFF.

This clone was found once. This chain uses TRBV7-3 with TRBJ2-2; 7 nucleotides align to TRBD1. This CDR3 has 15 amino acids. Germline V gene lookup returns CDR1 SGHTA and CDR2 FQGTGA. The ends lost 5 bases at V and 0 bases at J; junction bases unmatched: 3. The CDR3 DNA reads TGTGCCAGCAGCCCAACAGGGGCGAACACCGGGGAGCTGTTTTTT. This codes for CASSPTGANTGELFF.

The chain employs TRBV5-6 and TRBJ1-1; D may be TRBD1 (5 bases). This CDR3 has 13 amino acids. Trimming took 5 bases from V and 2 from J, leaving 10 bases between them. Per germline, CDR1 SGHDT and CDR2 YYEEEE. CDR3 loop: CASSWTRNTEAFF. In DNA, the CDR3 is TGTGCCAGCAGTTGGACAAGAAACACTGAAGCTTTCTTT.